This TCR beta chain comes out of a study of PD-1 blockade in classical Hodgkin lymphoma. Produced via immunoSEQ multiplex PCR; TCRdb's table is partial and in-frame only. The sample holds about 150,000 clones, approximately 80% seen once. The V gene's germline CDR1 is SGHVS and CDR2 FQNEAQ. The CDR3 has 14 amino acids. V was pared by 6 bases and J by 3 bases, with 12 bases between. Autologous stem cell transplantation was followed by relapse in every patient, and brentuximab vedotin exposure varied. Source: peripheral blood mononuclear cells (PBMCs), taken before the second cycle of nivolumab. The receptor was derived from a human donor with classical Hodgkin lymphoma. This chain joins TRBV7-8 and TRBJ1-3; the D gene is possibly TRBD1 (6 bases). This chain's CDR3 is CASRSTGGGNTIYF. The CDR3 DNA is TGTGCCAGCAGATCGACAGGAGGTGGAAACACCATATATTTT. The complete variable domain, with remaining parts taken from reference TRBV7-8 and TRBJ1-3, reads GAGVSQSPRYKVAKRGQDVALRCDPISGHVSLFWYQQALGQGPEFLTYFQNEAQLDKSGLPSDRFFAERPEGSVSTLKIQRTQQEDSAVYLCASRSTGGGNTIYFGEGSWLTVV.